The 27 T cell receptor beta chains below all came from one sample that was sequenced in a study of CD8+ T cells in alopecia areata. Lesional scalp tissue (obtained by punch biopsy) and peripheral blood were collected from alopecia areata patients. Investigators isolated RNA and reverse transcribed it into cDNA to act as the sequencing template. This table comes from immunoSEQ multiplex PCR, and its TCRdb copy is limited to in-frame clones, with some not included. The top ten clones hold roughly an eighth of a sample with 5,500 to 6,000 clones, about 55% of them seen once. The sequencing sample was made of skin. The receptors stem from a human donor with alopecia areata.

The table lists this clone with a few counts. This chain links TRBV2 with TRBJ2-1; TRBD1 matches 10 bases. Per germline, CDR1 SNHLY and CDR2 FYNNEI. The CDR3 covers 13 residues. With 6 bases clipped from V and 9 bases from J, the junction kept 5 bases outside the gene matches. The CDR3 DNA sequence: TGTGCCAGCAGGTCCGGGACAGGGGTTGAGCAGTTCTTC. Its protein product is CASRSGTGVEQFF.

This sequence joins TRBV27 and TRBJ2-7, with 7 bases matching TRBD2. This CDR3 region has 14 residues. The ends lost 11 bases at V and 0 bases at J; junction bases unmatched: 10. CDR1 and CDR2 from the germline V gene are MNHEY and SMNVEV (reference sequence). In nucleotides, the CDR3 is TGTGCCTCTAAATTCGGGGGGAGCTCCTACGAGCAGTACTTC. Its protein product is CASKFGGSSYEQYF.

The CDR3 bases are TGCAGCGCGGGGGAATCTGGCGAGCCCCAGCATTTT. Encoded protein: CSAGESGEPQHF. This chain joins TRBV29-1 and TRBJ1-5, with a tentative D call TRBD1 (5 bases). The germline V gene has CDR1 SQVTM and CDR2 ANQGSEA. The CDR3 sequence is 12 residues long. Trimming cost V 7 bases and J 8 bases, with 15 bases left between them.

This chain joins TRBV6-6 and TRBJ2-2; D unclear. This CDR3 contains 14 residues. Deletions cut 4 bases from V and 3 bases from J, with 9 bases between. Germline CDR1 MNHNY, CDR2 SVGAGI (reference sequence). The CDR3 here is CASSSKSYTGELFF. Here the CDR3 DNA reads TGTGCCAGCAGTTCAAAGTCGTACACCGGGGAGCTGTTTTTT.

J is TRBJ1-2 and V is TRBV10-3, with D possibly TRBD1 on 6 matching bases. This CDR3 has 15 residues. The V gene lost 7 bases and the J gene lost 6 bases, with 21 bases spanning the gap. Looked up from germline, CDR1 is ENHRY and CDR2 is SYGVKD. The CDR3 protein is CAINSPQQGEDGYTF. CDR3 bases: TGTGCCATCAACTCCCCCCAACAGGGAGAGGATGGCTACACCTTC.

This clone appeared a few times. The germline gene is not matched at one end of the junction; a read error may be the cause. J is TRBJ2-2 and V is TRBV5-4; a weak D match, TRBD2 (6 bases). The CDR3 consists of 13 residues. The germline gives CDR1 SGHNT, CDR2 YYREEE (reference sequence). The CDR3 nucleotides are TGTGCCAGCGGCTTGGGGGGCACCGGGGAGCTGTTTTTT. Translating it yields CASGLGGTGELFF. The full variable domain, in which reference TRBV5-4 and TRBJ2-2 provide the parts outside the CDR3, is ETGVTQSPTHLIKTRGQQVTLRCSSQSGHNTVSWYQQALGQGPQFIFQYYREEENGRGNFPPRFSGLQFPNYSSELNVNALELDDSALYLCASGLGGTGELFFGEGSRLTVL.

The rearrangement joins TRBV5-1 to TRBJ2-3; D unresolved. V was pared by 6 bases and J by 6 bases, with 14 bases between. The CDR3 consists of 13 residues. The V gene's germline CDR1 is SGHRS and CDR2 YFSETQ. Written as DNA, the CDR3 is TGCGCCAGCACCGCACCAGGAGCGGATACGCAGTATTTT. Its translation: CASTAPGADTQYF. The whole variable domain, remainder taken from reference TRBV5-1 and TRBJ2-3, is KAGVTQTPRYLIKTRGQQVTLSCSPISGHRSVSWYQQTPGQGLQFLFEYFSETQRNKGNFPGRFSGRQFSNSRSEMNVSTLELGDSALYLCASTAPGADTQYFGPGTRLTVL.

The J gene is TRBJ1-2, the V gene TRBV27, with 11 bases fitting TRBD1. Trimming at V came to 8 bases and at J to 6 bases, leaving 11 bases not matched to a gene. This CDR3 spans 15 amino acids. Germline CDR1 reads MNHEY; CDR2 reads SMNVEV (reference sequence). For the CDR3, the DNA is TGTGCCAGCGGGAGAGGACAGGGGGCGAGGGATGGCTACACCTTC. Its translation: CASGRGQGARDGYTF.

The V gene is TRBV15, the J gene TRBJ2-7; D remains ambiguous. V dropped 2 bases and J dropped 5 bases, with 4 bases sitting between them. CDR3 length equals 11 residues. CDR1 is LNHNV, CDR2 YYDKDF, per germline (reference sequence). CDR3 sequence reads: CATSRNDEQYF. The CDR3 DNA sequence: TGTGCCACCAGCAGAAACGACGAGCAGTACTTC.

In its sample, this clone is medium-sized. CDR3 sequence: CASSYRDSYNEQFF. The CDR3 region has the DNA TGTGCCAGCAGTTACCGGGACTCCTACAATGAGCAGTTCTTC. The chain carries TRBV28 and TRBJ2-1; TRBD2 might be the D (5 bases). The germline V and J ends were trimmed by 4 bases and 0 bases, with 7 bases remaining between them. Germline loops: CDR1 MDHEN, CDR2 SYDVKM. The CDR3 is made up of 14 amino acids.

This clone came up a few times. This chain joins TRBV5-4 and TRBJ2-1; D unclear. Trimming stripped 6 bases from V and 5 bases from J, with 15 bases between. This CDR3 comprises 14 residues. Germline CDR1 and CDR2: SGHNT and YYREEE (reference sequence). CDR3 DNA: TGTGCCAGCACCATCGGGCTAGGCGACAATGAGCAGTTCTTC. This translates into CASTIGLGDNEQFF.

This clone was seen just once. V gene TRBV19 combines with J gene TRBJ2-1; 7 bases line up with TRBD2. The CDR3 spans 15 residues. Trimming at V came to 4 bases and at J to 10 bases, leaving 13 bases not matched to a gene. Germline CDR1 reads LNHDA; CDR2 reads SQIVND (reference sequence). CDR3 DNA sequence: TGTGCCAGTAGTACATGGCGGGAGAAAGCCCTGGAGCAGTTCTTC. Translating it yields CASSTWREKALEQFF.

The chain uses TRBV5-4 and TRBJ2-3, with no clear D. The CDR3 runs 17 residues. Trimming removed 0 bases at V and 1 base at J, with 15 bases between. The germline V gene encodes CDR1 SGHNT and CDR2 YYREEE (reference sequence). The CDR3 is CASSLGVLRRRTDTQYF. CDR3 DNA sequence: TGTGCCAGCAGCTTGGGGGTCCTGCGGAGACGCACAGATACGCAGTATTTT.

This clone was seen only a few times. The chain is built from TRBV7-3 and TRBJ2-1, with TRBD2 matching over 9 bases. V was pared by 5 bases and J by 6 bases, with 11 bases of the junction left unmatched. This CDR3 is 16 amino acids long. From germline, CDR1 is SGHTA and CDR2 FQGTGA. CDR3 sequence reads: CASSPRLAEVGNEQFF. The CDR3 DNA reads as TGTGCCAGCAGCCCCCGACTAGCGGAAGTAGGCAATGAGCAGTTCTTC.

The rearrangement joins TRBV18 to TRBJ2-1, with a weak D call TRBD2 (6 bases). CDR3 length equals 14 residues. The germline CDR1 and CDR2 sequences are KGHSH and LQKENI. With 0 bases removed from V and 8 bases from J, the gap between germline ends came to 11 bases. The CDR3, as DNA: TGTGCCAGCTCACCACCGGCCGGGACTGATGAGCAGTTCTTC. Protein: CASSPPAGTDEQFF.

The chain links TRBV11-2 to TRBJ2-1; 11 positions agree with TRBD2. Unmatched junction bases numbered 1, after V lost 3 bases and J lost 12 bases. The CDR3 extends over 12 amino acids. Germline CDR1 and CDR2: SGHAT and FQNNGV. DNA for the CDR3: TGTGCCAGCAGCTTTGGACTAGCGGGGCAGTTCTTC. This gives the protein CASSFGLAGQFF.

The rearrangement links TRBV29-1 to TRBJ2-3; D not resolved. Looked up from germline, CDR1 is SQVTM and CDR2 is ANQGSEA. V lost 2 bases and J 1 base, leaving 10 bases between the germline ends. This CDR3 contains 14 residues. The CDR3 spells CSVESGVGTDTQYF. The CDR3 DNA follows: TGCAGCGTTGAAAGTGGGGTCGGCACAGATACGCAGTATTTT.

This rearrangement joins TRBV14 to TRBJ1-1; tentative D call: TRBD1 (6 bases). The ends were cut back, 4 bases at V and 0 bases at J, with 15 bases in the middle. Per germline, CDR1 SGHDN and CDR2 FVKESK. The CDR3 covers 16 residues. CDR3 in amino acids: CASSPIGGHMNTEAFF. CDR3 in DNA: TGTGCCAGCAGCCCGATAGGGGGACACATGAACACTGAAGCTTTCTTT.

This clone was seen only a few times. CDR3 loop: CASSALGAGYGYTF. The CDR3 DNA follows: TGTGCCAGCAGTGCTCTCGGGGCCGGCTATGGCTACACCTTC. The V gene is TRBV6-5, the J gene TRBJ1-2; D is possibly TRBD1 (5 bases). The V end was cut by 5 bases, the J end by 4 bases, with 14 bases between. The CDR3 consists of 14 residues. Germline-derived CDR1 and CDR2 are MNHEY and SVGAGI.

This clone came up a few times. The chain is built from TRBV6-6 and TRBJ2-7; D is unresolved. The CDR3 is 16 residues long. The germline gives CDR1 MNHNY, CDR2 SVGAGI (reference sequence). V was clipped by 4 bases and J by 0 bases, with 16 bases between them. CDR3 nucleotide sequence: TGTGCCAGCAGTTCAGCGAATGGTCAGAACTCCTACGAGCAGTACTTC. Its protein is CASSSANGQNSYEQYF.

The chain uses TRBV19 and TRBJ1-5; no firm D call. The CDR3 contains 16 residues. Germline CDR1 and CDR2: LNHDA and SQIVND (reference sequence). V was clipped by 7 bases and J by 6 bases, with 22 bases between them. The chain's CDR3 is CASTRKSAGWTQPQHF. DNA of the CDR3: TGTGCCAGTACTCGGAAGAGTGCTGGCTGGACTCAGCCCCAGCATTTT. Using reference TRBV19 and TRBJ1-5 for the parts outside the CDR3, the full variable domain is DGGITQSPKYLFRKEGQNVTLSCEQNLNHDAMYWYRQDPGQGLRLIYYSQIVNDFQKGDIAEGYSVSREKKESFPLTVTSAQKNPTAFYLCASTRKSAGWTQPQHFGDGTRLSIL.

This clone has a handful of counts. The CDR3 region has the DNA TGCAGCGTACTATTGCCGGGACATCTTCCTTTCTTT. Protein sequence: CSVLLPGHLPFF. The chain recombines TRBV29-1 with TRBJ1-1; tentative D call: TRBD1 (6 bases). The CDR3 sequence is 12 residues long. V was pared by 6 bases and J by 12 bases, with 20 bases between. Germline V lookup: CDR1 SQVTM, CDR2 ANQGSEA.

CDR3 nucleotides: TGTGCCTGGAAATTCTCTGGAAACACCATATATTTT. It codes for CAWKFSGNTIYF. The chain carries TRBV30 and TRBJ1-3; D is undetermined. This CDR3 has 12 amino acids. V gave up 4 bases and J gave up 0 bases, with 4 bases separating them. Germline loops: CDR1 GTSNPN, CDR2 SVGIG (reference sequence). Based on the CDR3 plus reference TRBV30 and TRBJ1-3, the full variable domain is SQTIHQWPATLVQPVGSPLSLECTVEGTSNPNLYWYRQAAGRGLQLLFYSVGIGQISSEVPQNLSASRPQDRQFILSSKKLLLSDSGFYLCAWKFSGNTIYFGEGSWLTVV.

The gene calls are TRBV28 and TRBJ2-7; a possible D gene is TRBD2 (5 bases). This CDR3 spans 18 amino acids. Trimming took 5 bases from V and 4 from J, leaving 27 bases between them. Germline V lookup: CDR1 MDHEN, CDR2 SYDVKM. The chain's CDR3 is CASSPLIAPRRSLYEQYF. CDR3 bases: TGTGCCAGCAGTCCCCTCATAGCGCCGCGCAGGAGTTTGTACGAGCAGTACTTC.

This chain joins TRBV28 and TRBJ1-1; tentative D call: TRBD1 (5 bases). Germline V lookup: CDR1 MDHEN, CDR2 SYDVKM. The CDR3 spans 14 residues. Trimming cost V 3 bases and J 0 bases, with 8 bases left between them. This CDR3 reads CASSFGTLNTEAFF. The CDR3 coding sequence is TGTGCCAGCAGTTTCGGGACGTTGAACACTGAAGCTTTCTTT.

This clone was recorded a few times. This chain's CDR3 is CASNPSGSYNEQFF. CDR3 coding DNA: TGTGCCAGCAACCCAAGCGGCTCCTACAATGAGCAGTTCTTC. The chain uses TRBV13 and TRBJ2-1; a possible D gene is TRBD2 (5 bases). The V end was cut by 7 bases, the J end by 0 bases, with 10 bases between. CDR3 length equals 14 residues. Germline-derived CDR1 and CDR2 are PRHDT and FYEKMQ (reference sequence).

This rearrangement joins TRBV7-8 to TRBJ2-3; a weak D match, TRBD1 (5 bases). Trimming removed 1 base at V and 1 base at J, with 12 bases between. Germline assignment: CDR1 SGHVS and CDR2 FQNEAQ. This CDR3 has 16 amino acids. The CDR3 DNA follows: TGTGCCAGCAGCTTAGAAGCGAGACAGCGCACAGATACGCAGTATTTT. Amino acids: CASSLEARQRTDTQYF.